This entry lists 30 T cell receptor beta chains sequenced from one sample in a study of regulatory T cells in long-lasting Graves disease. Time point: newly diagnosed GD, antithyroid drugs for less than 3 months. PBMC RNA served as the TCR library source. Relying on iRepertoire HTBI primers and Arm-PCR of CDR3 regions, the team built TCR beta libraries. TCRdb reprocessed the multiplex PCR reads with MiXCR, giving one entry per CDR3 protein. The sample holds roughly 430,000 distinct CDR3 sequences; over 15% are singletons and the top ten take approximately 11%. Separately, the same data were catalogued under a study of T cells in Graves' hyperthyroidism and ophthalmopathy.

Sample: peripheral blood mononuclear cells (PBMCs), taken at new diagnosis, from a patient treated with antithyroid drugs. The origin of the receptors is a woman between 25 and 40 years old with Graves disease.

There are a few counts of this clonotype. A much bigger clone sits one base away, suggesting this may be a read error. The chain employs TRBV3-1 and TRBJ2-3; D might be TRBD2 (5 bases). The closer fit of TRBJ2-5 to the DNA end suggests the J call may be wrong. The germline gives CDR1 LGHDT, CDR2 YNNKEL (reference sequence). The CDR3 is 14 residues long. The CDR3 nucleotides read TGTGCCAGCAGCCAAAAGGCCGAACGGGATACCCAGTACTTC. Translated: CASSQKAERDTQYF.

As for this clonotype: A much bigger clone sits one base away, suggesting this may be a read error. The chain uses TRBV30 and TRBJ1-4, with TRBD1 matching 9 bases. This CDR3 is 15 amino acids long. The germline CDR1 and CDR2 sequences are GTSNPN and SVGIG (reference sequence). Here the CDR3 DNA reads TGTGTCTCGGACAGGGGCCTTCCAACTAATGAAAAACTGTTTTTT. Translation: CVSDRGLPTNEKLFF.

Concerning this clonotype itself: This sequence is one base from a far larger clone and is likely a read error. The rearrangement uses TRBV3-1 and TRBJ2-7; D is undetermined. TRBJ2-5 matches the DNA end more closely, so the J call is doubtful. This CDR3 is built from 13 residues. Germline V lookup: CDR1 LGHDT, CDR2 YNNKEL (reference sequence). The CDR3 region is CASSQYDQETQYF. Written as DNA, the CDR3 is TGTGCCAGCAGCCAATATGACCAAGAGACCCAGTACTTC.

Many counts were recorded for this clonotype. The chain has TRBV28 and TRBJ1-1, with a tentative D call TRBD1 (5 bases). In germline, CDR1 is MDHEN, CDR2 SYDVKM. The length of the CDR3 is 14 residues. Trimming left V 4 bases short and J 0 bases short, with 9 bases between. DNA for the CDR3: TGTGCCAGCAGTTCCGGGACGGTGAACACTGAAGCTTTCTTT. Its protein product is CASSSGTVNTEAFF.

V gene TRBV9 combines with J gene TRBJ1-2; D might be TRBD1 (6 bases). Per germline, CDR1 SGDLS and CDR2 YYNGEE. The CDR3 sequence is 17 residues long. V gave up 0 bases and J gave up 4 bases, with 19 bases separating them. CDR3: CASSVEGGRGGGYGYTF. DNA of the CDR3: TGTGCCAGCAGCGTAGAAGGGGGGCGGGGTGGCGGCTATGGCTACACCTTC.

This chain joins TRBV12-5 and TRBJ2-1; TRBD2 aligns across 9 bases. CDR3 length: 15 amino acids. The J segment lost 4 bases and the V segment lost 4 bases, leaving 5 bases of the junction unmatched. Germline V gene data show CDR1 as LGHNT and CDR2 as FRNRAP. CDR3 DNA: TGTGCTAGTGGTTCAAGAGCGGGAGGTTACAATGAGCAGTTCTTC. Protein product: CASGSRAGGYNEQFF.

In this sample, this clonotype turned up a few times. The chain combines TRBV29-1 with TRBJ2-2; TRBD2 aligns across 15 bases. V lost 7 bases and J lost 5; bases outside the gene matches: 14. This CDR3 region has 18 residues. The germline V gene has CDR1 SQVTM and CDR2 ANQGSEA. CDR3 sequence reads: CSALTGLAGGLGTGELFF. CDR3 nucleotide sequence: TGCAGCGCGTTGACCGGACTAGCGGGAGGGCTTGGAACCGGGGAGCTGTTTTTT.

This clonotype has at least ten counts. J is TRBJ1-4 and V is TRBV3-1, with D possibly being TRBD1 (5 bases). The CDR3 covers 13 residues. Trimming pared 1 base from V and 15 bases from J, leaving 15 bases between. Germline CDR1 is LGHDT and CDR2 is YNNKEL (reference sequence). DNA of the CDR3: TGTGCCAGCAGCCAAGTCGGATCCGGGGGAATGTTTTTT. This codes for CASSQVGSGGMFF.

This clonotype was seen repeatedly, ten times or more. As DNA, the CDR3 is TGTGCCAGCAGTCAAGGGACTTTACAAGAGACCCAGTACTTC. It is translated as CASSQGTLQETQYF. The chain carries TRBV6-1 and TRBJ2-5, with TRBD2 as a possible D gene (6 bases). The length of the CDR3 is 14 residues. With 5 bases removed from V and 2 bases from J, the gap between germline ends came to 12 bases. Germline loops: CDR1 MNHNS, CDR2 SASEGT.

The chain couples TRBV7-2 to TRBJ1-1; D possibly corresponds to TRBD1 (5 bases). Germline CDR1 is SGHTA and CDR2 is FQGNSA. The CDR3 is 18 amino acids. V dropped 1 base and J dropped 1 base, with 19 bases sitting between them. CDR3: CASSLGGGMGGWNTEAFF. CDR3 DNA: TGTGCCAGCAGCTTAGGGGGGGGAATGGGGGGTTGGAACACTGAAGCTTTCTTT.

The DNA of the CDR3 is TGCAGTGCTACCGCGCCGGGTCTTGCTAGCACAGATACGCAGTATTTT. Its translation: CSATAPGLASTDTQYF. The chain couples TRBV20-1 to TRBJ2-3; D is unresolved. Trimming shortened V by 4 bases and J by 0 bases, and 17 bases separated the two germline ends. The CDR3 has 16 residues. Germline V CDR1 and CDR2: DFQATT, SNEGSKA (reference sequence).

This clonotype was observed at least ten times. The rearrangement uses TRBV7-2 and TRBJ2-1, with D possibly being TRBD1 or TRBD2 (5 bases each). The germline gives CDR1 SGHTA, CDR2 FQGNSA. Trimming cost V 0 bases and J 5 bases, with 5 bases left between them. CDR3 length: 13 amino acids. The CDR3 is CASSLAGDNEQFF. For the CDR3, the DNA is TGTGCCAGCAGCTTAGCGGGGGACAATGAGCAGTTCTTC.

The chain uses TRBV5-1 and TRBJ2-5; 7 bases fit TRBD2. This CDR3 region has 15 residues. Germline lookup yields CDR1 SGHRS and CDR2 YFSETQ. Trimming removed 5 bases from V and 4 bases from J; junction bases left unmatched: 11. CDR3 residues: CASRTSGAPGETQYF. In nucleotides, the CDR3 is TGCGCCAGCAGAACGAGCGGGGCCCCCGGAGAGACCCAGTACTTC.

This rearrangement joins TRBV7-3 to TRBJ1-1; D unresolved. Per germline, CDR1 SGHTA and CDR2 FQGTGA. There are 13 residues in the CDR3. V lost 6 bases, J lost 1 base, and 9 bases lay in between. The CDR3, as DNA: TGTGCCAGCAGTCTCGTCCCGAACACTGAAGCTTTCTTT. This encodes CASSLVPNTEAFF.

Of note for this clonotype: Just one base apart from a much larger clone, this may be a read error. V gene TRBV13 combines with J gene TRBJ2-7; either TRBD1 or TRBD2 may fit D (5 bases each). The germline CDR1 and CDR2 sequences are PRHDT and FYEKMQ (reference sequence). The CDR3 has 15 amino acids. The CDR3, as DNA: TGTGCCAGCGCCTCCCGACGGGACCGGGCTGACGAGCGGTACTTC. It encodes CASASRRDRADERYF.

This clonotype was seen only a few times. The gene calls are TRBV7-9 and TRBJ2-1; 7 bases fit TRBD1. This CDR3 is built from 16 residues. Germline CDR1 reads SEHNR; CDR2 reads FQNEAQ (reference sequence). The V and J ends lost 5 bases and 2 bases, in that order; junction bases with no gene match: 9. CDR3 in amino acids: CASSHGPTGTYNEQFF. CDR3 DNA: TGTGCCAGCAGCCATGGTCCGACAGGGACCTACAATGAGCAGTTCTTC.

A few counts support this clonotype. This chain uses TRBV20-1 with TRBJ1-6; D is unclear. V was clipped by 6 bases and J by 0 bases, with 9 bases between them. The CDR3 is 14 residues long. From germline, CDR1 is DFQATT and CDR2 SNEGSKA (reference sequence). CDR3 coding DNA: TGCAGTGCCTTAATTGGCTCCTATAATTCACCCCTCCACTTT. Amino acid sequence: CSALIGSYNSPLHF.

Many counts were recorded for this clonotype. The rearrangement uses TRBV5-1 and TRBJ1-1; D is unresolved. The CDR3 sequence is 15 residues long. V was pared by 2 bases and J by 0 bases, with 11 bases between. Germline values: CDR1 SGHRS, CDR2 YFSETQ. The CDR3 reads CASSFASGVNTEAFF. The CDR3 bases are TGCGCCAGCAGCTTTGCGAGCGGCGTGAACACTGAAGCTTTCTTT.

This clonotype was observed at least ten times. The DNA is left out, because the CDR3 cannot be placed on it with certainty; the CDR3 is given as TCRdb lists it. The CDR3 here is CASSFLAANQPQHF. The J gene is TRBJ1-5, the V gene TRBV12-3 or TRBV12-4. The CDR3 is made up of 14 amino acids, end residues included.

This clonotype was counted ten times or more. This sequence joins TRBV5-1 and TRBJ2-1, with a weak D call TRBD2 (6 bases). Germline CDR1 and CDR2: SGHRS and YFSETQ. Trimming removed 7 bases from V and 5 bases from J, with 16 bases in between. The CDR3 extends over 14 amino acids. The CDR3: CASGGGTEDNEQFF. CDR3 bases: TGCGCCAGCGGTGGGGGGACGGAGGACAATGAGCAGTTCTTC.

There are many counts of this clonotype. V usage is TRBV11-3 and J usage is TRBJ2-1, with D perhaps matching TRBD2 (5 bases). The CDR3 loop spans 16 amino acids. V was trimmed by 0 bases and J by 1 base, leaving 10 bases between them. Germline values: CDR1 SGHNT, CDR2 YENEEA. CDR3 residues: CASSLDDYPSYNEQFF. CDR3 coding DNA: TGTGCCAGCAGCTTAGATGACTACCCTTCCTACAATGAGCAGTTCTTC.

This clonotype occurred many times. This chain joins TRBV27 and TRBJ2-7, with D possibly being TRBD2 (6 bases). Trimming shortened V by 0 bases and J by 3 bases, and 15 bases separated the two germline ends. The length of the CDR3 is 16 residues. The germline V gene has CDR1 MNHEY and CDR2 SMNVEV (reference sequence). CDR3: CASSLSGGRVYYEQYF. In DNA form, the CDR3 reads TGTGCCAGCAGTTTATCGGGAGGTCGGGTTTACTACGAGCAGTACTTC.

This clonotype appeared many times. The CDR3 here is CASSESGLPYYEQYF. CDR3 bases: TGTGCCAGCAGTGAATCGGGACTACCATACTACGAGCAGTACTTC. The V call is TRBV2, the J call TRBJ2-7; 7 positions match TRBD2. J lost 3 bases, V lost 2 bases, and 7 bases had no gene match. The CDR3 is made up of 15 amino acids. The germline gives CDR1 SNHLY, CDR2 FYNNEI. The full variable domain, rest sourced from reference TRBV2 and TRBJ2-7, is EPEVTQTPSHQVTQMGQEVILRCVPISNHLYFYWYRQILGQKVEFLVSFYNNEISEKSEIFDDQFSVERPDGSNFTLKIRSTKLEDSAMYFCASSESGLPYYEQYFGPGTRLTVT.

This clonotype has more than one count but fewer than ten. V and J are TRBV24-1 and TRBJ2-7, with 10 nucleotides matching TRBD1. Germline V lookup: CDR1 KGHDR, CDR2 SFDVKD. The CDR3 contains 15 residues. V shed 3 bases, J shed 7 bases, and the junction held 8 bases outside the gene matches. CDR3 nucleotide sequence: TGTGCCACCAGTGATACCGGGACAGGGGTGGGTGAGCAGTACTTC. Its translation is CATSDTGTGVGEQYF.

This clonotype was recorded many times. CDR3 DNA: TGCGCCAGCAGCTCTGGACAGGTGGTCTATGGCTACACCTTC. Residues: CASSSGQVVYGYTF. This chain connects TRBV5-1 to TRBJ1-2, with 7 bases matching TRBD1. With 3 bases clipped from V and 4 bases from J, the junction kept 6 bases outside the gene matches. CDR3 length: 14 residues. CDR1 SGHRS and CDR2 YFSETQ come from the germline V gene.

The V gene is TRBV27, the J gene TRBJ2-7, with TRBD2 identical over 13 bases. The length of the CDR3 is 17 residues. CDR1 is MNHEY and CDR2 is SMNVEV in the germline V gene (reference sequence). With V trimmed by 7 bases and J by 1 base, 10 bases remained unmatched. CDR3 nucleotide sequence: TGTGCCAGCACCTCTATAGGGACTAGCGGGAAGTCCTACGAGCAGTACTTC. Translated: CASTSIGTSGKSYEQYF.

The genes are TRBV10-3 and TRBJ2-3; D gene ambiguous. This CDR3 has 13 amino acids. Germline CDR1 and CDR2: ENHRY and SYGVKD. V gave up 2 bases and J gave up 2 bases, with 5 bases separating them. The chain's CDR3 is CAISEANTDTQYF. Written as DNA, the CDR3 is TGTGCCATCAGTGAGGCGAACACAGATACGCAGTATTTT.

This clonotype has a count of ten or more. The rearrangement uses TRBV10-3 and TRBJ2-1; D tentatively reads TRBD1 or TRBD2 (6 bases each). The V and J ends lost 3 bases and 4 bases respectively, with 16 bases between them. Germline CDR1 reads ENHRY; CDR2 reads SYGVKD. This CDR3 is 16 amino acids long. DNA for the CDR3: TGTGCCATCAGTGAAATTGGGGGGACACAATACAATGAGCAGTTCTTC. Translation: CAISEIGGTQYNEQFF.

The chain joins TRBV11-2 to TRBJ1-6; TRBD1 is a possible D gene (5 bases). The V gene's germline CDR1 is SGHAT and CDR2 FQNNGV. The CDR3 has 14 amino acids. The ends were cut back, 1 base at V and 10 bases at J, with 11 bases in the middle. CDR3 nucleotide sequence: TGTGCCAGCAGCTTAGCAGGGATGCAGTCACCCCTCCACTTT. Translated: CASSLAGMQSPLHF. Supplemented by reference TRBV11-2 and TRBJ1-6, the full variable domain reads EAGVAQSPRYKIIEKRQSVAFWCNPISGHATLYWYQQILGQGPKLLIQFQNNGVVDDSQLPKDRFSAERLKGVDSTLKIQPAKLEDSAVYLCASSLAGMQSPLHFGNGTRLTVT.

This clonotype was picked up one time. Since a much larger clone is just one base distant, this may be a read error. The chain carries TRBV30 and TRBJ1-1; D uncertain. This CDR3 contains 12 residues. From germline, CDR1 is GTSNPN and CDR2 SVGIG (reference sequence). The CDR3 protein is CAWRSLGSEVFF. CDR3 DNA: TGTGCCTGGAGGAGTTTGGGTTCTGAAGTTTTCTTT.